The sequence of this T cell receptor beta chain was determined in a study of T cells in Graves' hyperthyroidism and ophthalmopathy. Study results and limitations: Among clonotypes expanded in thyroid above 0.001, most were also found in blood.

Authors of the study amplified TCR beta CDR3 regions from RNA transcripts. Researchers ran a first-round RT-PCR on the TCR CDR3 using the HTBI primer set. One entry per CDR3 protein results from TCRdb running MiXCR on the multiplex PCR reads. The top ten clones hold under 20% of a sample with around 520,000 distinct CDR3 sequences, 13% to 15% of them seen once. Concerning this clonotype itself: Its antigen is unknown.

Over 18 months, lack of ophthalmopathy progression marked Graves' hyperthyroidism as stable. Newly diagnosed hyperthyroidism, duration under 2 months, in patients aged 18 to 65. Uncontrolled infection, other autoimmune disease, pregnancy or lactation excluded patients. The CDR3 spans 13 residues. With 3 bases removed from V and 5 bases from J, the gap between germline ends came to 10 bases. Germline V lookup: CDR1 LNHNV, CDR2 YYDKDF (reference sequence). The rearrangement links TRBV15 to TRBJ1-1; weak D call: TRBD1 (6 bases). The sample was blood. This TCR came from a woman between 18 and 29 years old with Graves' hyperthyroidism. The CDR3 coding sequence is TGTGCCACCAGCAGGAACAGGGAGACTGAAGCTTTCTTT. This gives the protein CATSRNRETEAFF.